These T cell receptor beta chains were read from a single sample in a study of T cell responses to AZD1222 COVID-19 vaccine. The repertoire was sequenced with immunoSEQ multiplex PCR; TCRdb's copy has only in-frame clones and lacks some. The data show 120,000 or so clones, about 90% seen once. The sequencing used peripheral blood, collected on day 0 of MenACWY control vaccination. These receptors all stem from an adult in good health. Each CDR3 is given with its conserved first and last residue. Each record gives: clone size, CDR3 length, D gene, J gene, V gene, CDR3 protein, CDR3 DNA. A D gene is named only where the DNA matches it firmly. Some rows mark clone size as missing; the rest say once, few, many or name a class of expanded clone.

clone_size: .; cdr3_length: 13; d_call: .; j_call: TRBJ2-1; v_call: TRBV27; cdr3_aa: CASKAYSYNEQFF; cdr3_nt: TGTGCCAGCAAGGCATACTCCTACAATGAGCAGTTCTTC
clone_size: .; cdr3_length: 11; d_call: .; j_call: TRBJ2-7; v_call: TRBV2; cdr3_aa: CASSPVYEQYF; cdr3_nt: TGTGCCAGCAGCCCAGTCTACGAGCAGTACTTC
clone_size: once; cdr3_length: 15; d_call: TRBD2; j_call: TRBJ2-2; v_call: TRBV18; cdr3_aa: CASSPMQGGTGELFF; cdr3_nt: TGTGCCAGCTCACCAATGCAGGGAGGGACCGGGGAGCTGTTTTTT
clone_size: .; cdr3_length: 15; d_call: .; j_call: TRBJ2-1; v_call: TRBV5-1; cdr3_aa: CASSLAWGDGNEQFF; cdr3_nt: TGCGCCAGCAGCTTGGCCTGGGGGGATGGCAATGAGCAGTTCTTC
clone_size: once; cdr3_length: 16; d_call: .; j_call: TRBJ1-6; v_call: TRBV11-2; cdr3_aa: CASSVGGGKDNSPLHF; cdr3_nt: TGTGCCAGCAGCGTCGGTGGGGGCAAAGATAATTCACCCCTCCACTTT
clone_size: .; cdr3_length: 14; d_call: .; j_call: TRBJ1-5; v_call: TRBV28; cdr3_aa: CASSPRTGNQPQHF; cdr3_nt: TGTGCCAGCTCCCCAAGGACGGGCAATCAGCCCCAGCATTTT
clone_size: .; cdr3_length: 15; d_call: .; j_call: TRBJ1-6; v_call: TRBV19; cdr3_aa: CASSIPTQWNSPLHF; cdr3_nt: TGTGCCAGTAGTATCCCTACACAGTGGAATTCACCCCTCCACTTT
clone_size: .; cdr3_length: 15; d_call: .; j_call: TRBJ1-2; v_call: TRBV7-9; cdr3_aa: CASSFGGQPLHGYTF; cdr3_nt: TGTGCCAGCAGTTTTGGGGGGCAGCCGCTACATGGCTACACCTTC
clone_size: .; cdr3_length: 12; d_call: .; j_call: TRBJ2-1; v_call: TRBV18; cdr3_aa: CASSPATMRQFF; cdr3_nt: TGTGCCAGCTCACCGGCTACCATGAGACAGTTCTTC
clone_size: .; cdr3_length: 12; d_call: .; j_call: TRBJ2-5; v_call: TRBV7-9; cdr3_aa: CASPGAGETQYF; cdr3_nt: TGTGCCAGCCCCGGAGCGGGAGAGACCCAGTACTTC
clone_size: .; cdr3_length: 16; d_call: TRBD2; j_call: TRBJ2-1; v_call: TRBV6-2/TRBV6-3; cdr3_aa: CASSLGLAGGYNEQFF; cdr3_nt: TGTGCCAGCAGTTTGGGACTAGCGGGGGGGTACAATGAGCAGTTCTTC
clone_size: .; cdr3_length: 13; d_call: .; j_call: TRBJ2-2; v_call: TRBV5-1; cdr3_aa: CASSPMTTGELFF; cdr3_nt: TGCGCCAGCAGCCCAATGACCACCGGGGAGCTGTTTTTT
clone_size: .; cdr3_length: 17; d_call: TRBD2; j_call: TRBJ2-2; v_call: TRBV4-1; cdr3_aa: CASSQLPLAGGPGELFF; cdr3_nt: TGCGCCAGCAGCCAACTACCACTAGCGGGGGGTCCCGGGGAGCTGTTTTTT
clone_size: .; cdr3_length: 14; d_call: .; j_call: TRBJ1-2; v_call: TRBV28; cdr3_aa: CASSSYRGNYGYTF; cdr3_nt: TGTGCCAGCAGTTCCTATCGGGGTAACTATGGCTACACCTTC
clone_size: once; cdr3_length: 16; d_call: TRBD2; j_call: TRBJ2-3; v_call: TRBV6-4; cdr3_aa: CASSGLAGGSTDTQYF; cdr3_nt: TGTGCCAGCAGCGGACTAGCGGGAGGGAGCACAGATACGCAGTATTTT
clone_size: .; cdr3_length: 15; d_call: TRBD1; j_call: TRBJ2-7; v_call: TRBV27; cdr3_aa: CASSPYGTGGYEQYF; cdr3_nt: TGTGCCAGCAGTCCCTATGGGACAGGGGGGTACGAGCAGTACTTC
clone_size: .; cdr3_length: 11; d_call: TRBD2; j_call: TRBJ2-7; v_call: TRBV20-1; cdr3_aa: CSAGGNYEQYF; cdr3_nt: TGCAGTGCGGGGGGGAACTACGAGCAGTACTTC
clone_size: .; cdr3_length: 14; d_call: .; j_call: TRBJ2-3; v_call: TRBV28; cdr3_aa: CASSHSWGLDTQYF; cdr3_nt: TGTGCCAGCAGTCACTCATGGGGGTTGGATACGCAGTATTTT
clone_size: .; cdr3_length: 14; d_call: .; j_call: TRBJ1-4; v_call: TRBV5-1; cdr3_aa: CASSLRSANEKLFF; cdr3_nt: TGCGCCAGCAGCTTGAGGTCAGCTAATGAAAAACTGTTTTTT
clone_size: .; cdr3_length: 15; d_call: .; j_call: TRBJ2-3; v_call: TRBV6-5; cdr3_aa: CASSARGSFTDTQYF; cdr3_nt: TGTGCCAGCAGCGCTAGGGGGTCGTTCACAGATACGCAGTATTTT
clone_size: .; cdr3_length: 17; d_call: .; j_call: TRBJ2-2; v_call: TRBV15; cdr3_aa: CATSRDPTTGNTGELFF; cdr3_nt: TGTGCCACCAGCAGAGATCCTACGACAGGGAACACCGGGGAGCTGTTTTTT
clone_size: few; cdr3_length: 14; d_call: .; j_call: TRBJ1-2; v_call: TRBV5-4; cdr3_aa: CASSAKGTNYGYTF; cdr3_nt: TGTGCCAGCAGCGCCAAGGGGACTAACTATGGCTACACCTTC
clone_size: .; cdr3_length: 15; d_call: .; j_call: TRBJ2-6; v_call: TRBV7-2; cdr3_aa: CASTYQRSGANVLTF; cdr3_nt: TGTGCCAGCACCTACCAAAGGTCTGGGGCCAACGTCCTGACTTTC
clone_size: .; cdr3_length: 12; d_call: .; j_call: TRBJ2-2; v_call: TRBV19; cdr3_aa: CASSWGTGELFF; cdr3_nt: TGTGCCAGTAGTTGGGGCACCGGGGAGCTGTTTTTT
clone_size: .; cdr3_length: 14; d_call: .; j_call: TRBJ1-6; v_call: TRBV3-1/TRBV3-2; cdr3_aa: CASSPRGGRWPLHF; cdr3_nt: TGTGCCAGCAGCCCCAGAGGAGGGCGTTGGCCCCTCCACTTT
clone_size: .; cdr3_length: 11; d_call: .; j_call: TRBJ2-2; v_call: TRBV3-1/TRBV3-2; cdr3_aa: CASSSNGELFF; cdr3_nt: TGTGCCAGCAGTTCCAACGGGGAGCTGTTTTTT
clone_size: .; cdr3_length: 16; d_call: TRBD1; j_call: TRBJ1-1; v_call: TRBV4-3; cdr3_aa: CASQIGTGFGNTEAFF; cdr3_nt: TGCGCCAGCCAAATAGGGACAGGGTTTGGGAACACTGAAGCTTTCTTT
clone_size: .; cdr3_length: 19; d_call: .; j_call: TRBJ2-7; v_call: TRBV27; cdr3_aa: CASSFSTQGGLVKAYEQYF; cdr3_nt: TGTGCCAGCAGTTTTTCCACACAGGGGGGACTAGTCAAAGCCTACGAGCAGTACTTC
clone_size: .; cdr3_length: 15; d_call: TRBD1; j_call: TRBJ1-1; v_call: TRBV7-8; cdr3_aa: CASSVSGTGGTEAFF; cdr3_nt: TGTGCCAGCAGTGTATCCGGGACAGGTGGTACTGAAGCTTTCTTT
clone_size: .; cdr3_length: 13; d_call: TRBD2; j_call: TRBJ2-1; v_call: TRBV6-5; cdr3_aa: CASSYSQAGEQFF; cdr3_nt: TGTGCCAGCAGTTACTCTCAAGCGGGGGAGCAGTTCTTC
clone_size: .; cdr3_length: 12; d_call: .; j_call: TRBJ2-7; v_call: TRBV29-1; cdr3_aa: CSVEGRGYEQYF; cdr3_nt: TGCAGCGTTGAAGGCAGGGGATACGAGCAGTACTTC
clone_size: .; cdr3_length: 15; d_call: .; j_call: TRBJ1-5; v_call: TRBV27; cdr3_aa: CASSLQAVSNQPQHF; cdr3_nt: TGTGCCAGCAGTTTACAGGCAGTGAGCAATCAGCCCCAGCATTTT
clone_size: .; cdr3_length: 14; d_call: .; j_call: TRBJ1-2; v_call: TRBV27; cdr3_aa: CASSLRGTNYGYTF; cdr3_nt: TGTGCCAGCAGTTTAAGGGGAACTAACTATGGCTACACCTTC
clone_size: .; cdr3_length: 16; d_call: .; j_call: TRBJ2-2; v_call: TRBV5-4; cdr3_aa: CASSGGSSPRTGELFF; cdr3_nt: TGTGCCAGCAGTGGGGGGAGCAGCCCAAGGACCGGGGAGCTGTTTTTT
clone_size: .; cdr3_length: 14; d_call: .; j_call: TRBJ1-2; v_call: TRBV10-3; cdr3_aa: CAISGGDRNYGYTF; cdr3_nt: TGTGCCATCAGTGGGGGTGACAGAAACTATGGCTACACCTTC
clone_size: .; cdr3_length: 16; d_call: .; j_call: TRBJ2-3; v_call: TRBV4-3; cdr3_aa: CASSWGWGGDTDTQYF; cdr3_nt: TGCGCCAGCAGCTGGGGCTGGGGTGGGGATACAGATACGCAGTATTTT
clone_size: .; cdr3_length: 14; d_call: .; j_call: TRBJ1-5; v_call: TRBV6-2/TRBV6-3; cdr3_aa: CASSYVGGNQPQHF; cdr3_nt: TGTGCCAGCAGTTATGTGGGAGGAAATCAGCCCCAGCATTTT
clone_size: .; cdr3_length: 15; d_call: TRBD2; j_call: TRBJ2-1; v_call: TRBV30; cdr3_aa: CAWSFDGLARNEQFF; cdr3_nt: TGTGCCTGGAGTTTTGATGGACTAGCGCGGAATGAGCAGTTCTTC
clone_size: .; cdr3_length: 15; d_call: TRBD1; j_call: TRBJ1-2; v_call: TRBV28; cdr3_aa: CASRRQGNENYGYTF; cdr3_nt: TGTGCCAGCAGGCGACAGGGGAATGAGAACTATGGCTACACCTTC
clone_size: .; cdr3_length: 16; d_call: .; j_call: TRBJ1-4; v_call: TRBV11-2; cdr3_aa: CASSSQQGLINEKLFF; cdr3_nt: TGTGCCAGCAGCTCACAGCAGGGACTGATTAATGAAAAACTGTTTTTT
clone_size: .; cdr3_length: 13; d_call: .; j_call: TRBJ2-7; v_call: TRBV20-1; cdr3_aa: CSASVPSWYEQYF; cdr3_nt: TGCAGTGCTAGTGTGCCTAGTTGGTACGAGCAGTACTTC
clone_size: .; cdr3_length: 14; d_call: .; j_call: TRBJ2-7; v_call: TRBV7-3; cdr3_aa: CASSPTAYSYEQYF; cdr3_nt: TGTGCCAGCAGCCCGACAGCGTACTCCTACGAGCAGTACTTC
clone_size: once; cdr3_length: 14; d_call: .; j_call: TRBJ1-4; v_call: TRBV19; cdr3_aa: CASRFAGYNEKLFF; cdr3_nt: TGTGCCAGTAGGTTCGCAGGGTACAATGAAAAACTGTTTTTT